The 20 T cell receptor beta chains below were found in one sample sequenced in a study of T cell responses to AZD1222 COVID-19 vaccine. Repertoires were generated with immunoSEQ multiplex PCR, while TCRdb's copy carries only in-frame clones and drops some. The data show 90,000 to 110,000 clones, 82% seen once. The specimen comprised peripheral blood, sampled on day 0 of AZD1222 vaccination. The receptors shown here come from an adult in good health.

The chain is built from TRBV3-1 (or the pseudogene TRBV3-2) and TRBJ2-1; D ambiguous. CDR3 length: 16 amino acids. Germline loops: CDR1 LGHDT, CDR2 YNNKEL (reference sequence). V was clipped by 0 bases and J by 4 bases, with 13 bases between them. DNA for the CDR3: TGTGCCAGCAGCCAAGATTCCGGACGCACGTACAATGAGCAGTTCTTC. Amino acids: CASSQDSGRTYNEQFF.

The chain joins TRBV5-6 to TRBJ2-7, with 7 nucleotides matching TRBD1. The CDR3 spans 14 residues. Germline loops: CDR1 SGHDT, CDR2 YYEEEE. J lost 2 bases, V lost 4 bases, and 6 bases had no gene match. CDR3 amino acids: CASSVLGTAYEQYF. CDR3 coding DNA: TGTGCCAGCAGCGTCCTCGGGACAGCCTACGAGCAGTACTTC.

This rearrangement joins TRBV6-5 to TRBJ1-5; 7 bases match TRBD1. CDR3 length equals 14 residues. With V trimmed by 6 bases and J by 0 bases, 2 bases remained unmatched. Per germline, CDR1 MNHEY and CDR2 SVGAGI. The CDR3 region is CASSRQGSNQPQHF. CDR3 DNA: TGTGCCAGCAGCCGACAGGGTAGCAATCAGCCCCAGCATTTT.

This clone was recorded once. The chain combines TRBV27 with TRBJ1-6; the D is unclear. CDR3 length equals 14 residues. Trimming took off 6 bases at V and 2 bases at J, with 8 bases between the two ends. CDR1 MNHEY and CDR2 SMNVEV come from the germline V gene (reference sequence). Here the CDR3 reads CASREGPYNSPLHF. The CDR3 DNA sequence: TGTGCCAGCAGAGAAGGGCCCTATAATTCACCCCTCCACTTT.

CDR3 protein: CASSRALNTEAFF. CDR3 nucleotides: TGCGCCAGCAGCCGGGCCCTTAACACTGAAGCTTTCTTT. This sequence joins TRBV4-3 and TRBJ1-1; unclear D gene. The CDR3 runs 13 residues. With 4 bases removed from V and 2 bases from J, the gap between germline ends came to 8 bases. Germline V CDR1 and CDR2: LGHNA, YSLEER.

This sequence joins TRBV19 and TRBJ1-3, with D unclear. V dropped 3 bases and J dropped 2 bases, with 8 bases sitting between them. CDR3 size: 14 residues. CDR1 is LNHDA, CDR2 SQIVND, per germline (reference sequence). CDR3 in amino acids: CASSMQEAGNTIYF. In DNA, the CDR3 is TGTGCCAGTAGTATGCAGGAAGCTGGAAACACCATATATTTT.

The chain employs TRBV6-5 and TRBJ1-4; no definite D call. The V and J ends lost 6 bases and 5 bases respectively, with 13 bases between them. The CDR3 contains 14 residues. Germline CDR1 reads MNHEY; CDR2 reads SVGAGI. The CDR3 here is CASSPMAGNEKLFF. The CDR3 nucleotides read TGTGCCAGCAGCCCAATGGCCGGGAATGAAAAACTGTTTTTT.

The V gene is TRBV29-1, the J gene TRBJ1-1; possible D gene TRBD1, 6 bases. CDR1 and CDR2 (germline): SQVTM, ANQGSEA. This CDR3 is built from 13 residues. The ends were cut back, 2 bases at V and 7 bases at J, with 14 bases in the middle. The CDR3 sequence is CSVELGGQFEAFF. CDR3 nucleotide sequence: TGCAGCGTTGAACTCGGGGGACAATTTGAAGCTTTCTTT.

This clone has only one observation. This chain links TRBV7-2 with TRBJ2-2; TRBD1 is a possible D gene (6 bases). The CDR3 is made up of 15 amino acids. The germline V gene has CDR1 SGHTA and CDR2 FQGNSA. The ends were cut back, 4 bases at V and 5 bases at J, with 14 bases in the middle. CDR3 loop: CASSSPGQRTGELFF. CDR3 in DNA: TGTGCCAGCAGCTCCCCCGGACAGAGAACCGGGGAGCTGTTTTTT.

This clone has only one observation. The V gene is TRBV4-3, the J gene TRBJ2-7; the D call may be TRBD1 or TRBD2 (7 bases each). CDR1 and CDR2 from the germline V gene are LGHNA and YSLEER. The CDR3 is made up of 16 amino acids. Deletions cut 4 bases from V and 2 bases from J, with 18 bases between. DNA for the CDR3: TGCGCCAGCAGCCCCGGGAGGCAGGGGGGAACCTACGAGCAGTACTTC. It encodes CASSPGRQGGTYEQYF.

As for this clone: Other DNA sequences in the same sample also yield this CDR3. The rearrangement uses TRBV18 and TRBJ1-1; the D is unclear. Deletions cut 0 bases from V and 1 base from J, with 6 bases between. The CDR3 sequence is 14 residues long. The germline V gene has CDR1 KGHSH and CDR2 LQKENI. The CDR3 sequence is CASSPPGRNTEAFF. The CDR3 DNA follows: TGTGCCAGCTCACCACCCGGCAGGAACACTGAAGCTTTCTTT.

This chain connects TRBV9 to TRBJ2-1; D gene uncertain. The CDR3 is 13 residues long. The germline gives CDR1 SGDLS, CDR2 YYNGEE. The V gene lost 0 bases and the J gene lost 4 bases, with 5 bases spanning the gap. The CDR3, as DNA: TGTGCCAGCAGCGTAGCCCAATACAATGAGCAGTTCTTC. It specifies CASSVAQYNEQFF.

Here the CDR3 reads CASSLRFADTQYF. The CDR3 coding sequence is TGTGCCAGCAGCTTAAGGTTCGCAGATACGCAGTATTTT. V and J are TRBV7-2 and TRBJ2-3; no reliable D call. Per germline, CDR1 SGHTA and CDR2 FQGNSA. The CDR3 extends over 13 amino acids. Trimming shortened V by 2 bases and J by 4 bases, and 7 bases separated the two germline ends.

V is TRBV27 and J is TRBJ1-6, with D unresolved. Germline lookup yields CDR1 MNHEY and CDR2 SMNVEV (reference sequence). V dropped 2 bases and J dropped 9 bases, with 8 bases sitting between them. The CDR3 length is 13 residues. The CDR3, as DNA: TGTGCCAGCAGTTTAGAGAGGAGTTCACCCCTCCACTTT. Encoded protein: CASSLERSSPLHF.

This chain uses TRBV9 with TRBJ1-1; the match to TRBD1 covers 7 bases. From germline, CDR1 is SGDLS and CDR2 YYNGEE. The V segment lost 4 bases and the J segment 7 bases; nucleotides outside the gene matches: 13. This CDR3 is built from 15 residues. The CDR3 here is CASSFKGGGAGEAFF. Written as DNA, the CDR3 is TGTGCCAGCAGCTTCAAGGGAGGGGGCGCGGGTGAAGCTTTCTTT.

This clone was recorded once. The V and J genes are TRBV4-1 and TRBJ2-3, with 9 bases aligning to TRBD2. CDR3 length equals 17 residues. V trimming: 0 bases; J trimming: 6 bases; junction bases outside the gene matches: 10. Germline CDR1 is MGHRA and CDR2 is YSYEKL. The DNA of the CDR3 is TGCGCCAGCAGCCAAGATATTGGCGGGGGGGCGGTGGATACGCAGTATTTT. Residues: CASSQDIGGGAVDTQYF.

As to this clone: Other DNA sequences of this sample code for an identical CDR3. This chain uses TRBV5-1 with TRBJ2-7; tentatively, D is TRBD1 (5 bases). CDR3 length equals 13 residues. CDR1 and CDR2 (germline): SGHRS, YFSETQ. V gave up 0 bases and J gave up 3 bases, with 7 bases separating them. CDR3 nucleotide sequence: TGCGCCAGCAGCTTGGAGGGGCGCTACGAGCAGTACTTC. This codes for CASSLEGRYEQYF. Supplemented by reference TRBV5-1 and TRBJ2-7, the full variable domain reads KAGVTQTPRYLIKTRGQQVTLSCSPISGHRSVSWYQQTPGQGLQFLFEYFSETQRNKGNFPGRFSGRQFSNSRSEMNVSTLELGDSALYLCASSLEGRYEQYFGPGTRLTVT.

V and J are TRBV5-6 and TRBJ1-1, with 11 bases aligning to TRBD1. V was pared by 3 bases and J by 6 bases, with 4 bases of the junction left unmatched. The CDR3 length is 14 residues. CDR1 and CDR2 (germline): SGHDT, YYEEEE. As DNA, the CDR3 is TGTGCCAGCAGCTCGGGACAGGGGGGGCCTGAAGCTTTCTTT. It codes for CASSSGQGGPEAFF.

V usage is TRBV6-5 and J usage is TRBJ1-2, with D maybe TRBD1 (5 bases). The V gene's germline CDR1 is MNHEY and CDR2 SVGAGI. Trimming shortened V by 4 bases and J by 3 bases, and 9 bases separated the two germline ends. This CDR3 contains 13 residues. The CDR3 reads CASSSRQYYGYTF. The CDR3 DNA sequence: TGTGCCAGCAGTTCCCGACAGTACTATGGCTACACCTTC.

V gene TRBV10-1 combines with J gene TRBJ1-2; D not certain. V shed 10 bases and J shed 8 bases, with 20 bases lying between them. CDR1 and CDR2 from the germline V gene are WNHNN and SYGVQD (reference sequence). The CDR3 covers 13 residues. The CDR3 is CAITPQRVRGYTF. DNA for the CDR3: TGCGCCATCACACCTCAGAGGGTACGGGGCTACACCTTC.